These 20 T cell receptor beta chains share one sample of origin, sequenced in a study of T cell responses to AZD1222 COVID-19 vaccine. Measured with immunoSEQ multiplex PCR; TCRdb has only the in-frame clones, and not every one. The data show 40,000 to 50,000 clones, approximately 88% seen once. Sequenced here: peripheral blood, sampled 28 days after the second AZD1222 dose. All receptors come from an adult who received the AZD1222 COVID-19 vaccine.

DNA for the CDR3: TGTGCCAGCAGTGAATCCTACAGGGGTTATGGCTACACCTTC. Translated: CASSESYRGYGYTF. J is TRBJ1-2 and V is TRBV6-1; 7 nucleotides match TRBD1. Germline lookup yields CDR1 MNHNS and CDR2 SASEGT. The J segment lost 5 bases and the V segment lost 2 bases, leaving 5 bases of the junction unmatched. This CDR3 comprises 14 residues.

The DNA for the CDR3 is TGTGCCAGCTCACCACCGGTAACAGCTTGGGGGACCAAAAACATTCAGTACTTC. It encodes CASSPPVTAWGTKNIQYF. The chain joins TRBV18 to TRBJ2-4; D could derive from TRBD1 or TRBD2 (5 bases each). The CDR3 sequence is 18 residues long. V dropped 0 bases and J dropped 2 bases, with 17 bases sitting between them. The germline V gene encodes CDR1 KGHSH and CDR2 LQKENI. The full variable domain, completed using reference TRBV18 and TRBJ2-4, is NAGVMQNPRHLVRRRGQEARLRCSPMKGHSHVYWYRQLPEEGLKFMVYLQKENIIDESGMPKERFSAEFPKEGPSILRIQQVVRGDSAAYFCASSPPVTAWGTKNIQYFGAGTRLSVL.

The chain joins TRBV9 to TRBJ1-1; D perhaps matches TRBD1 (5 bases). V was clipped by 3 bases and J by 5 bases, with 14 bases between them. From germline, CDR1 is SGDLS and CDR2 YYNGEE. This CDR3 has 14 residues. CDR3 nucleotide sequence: TGTGCCAGCAGCGGGGGACGGCCCCAAACTGAAGCTTTCTTT. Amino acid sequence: CASSGGRPQTEAFF.

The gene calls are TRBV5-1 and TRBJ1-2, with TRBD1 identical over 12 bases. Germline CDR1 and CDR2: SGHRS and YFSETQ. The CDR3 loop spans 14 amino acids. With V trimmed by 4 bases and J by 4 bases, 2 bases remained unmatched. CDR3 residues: CASSGTGGGYGYTF. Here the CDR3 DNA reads TGCGCCAGCAGCGGGACAGGGGGCGGCTATGGCTACACCTTC.

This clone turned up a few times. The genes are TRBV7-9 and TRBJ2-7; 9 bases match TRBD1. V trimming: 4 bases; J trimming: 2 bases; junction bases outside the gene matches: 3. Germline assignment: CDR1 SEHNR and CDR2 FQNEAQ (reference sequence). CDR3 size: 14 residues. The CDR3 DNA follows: TGTGCCAGCAGCTCGGGACAGGGAACCTACGAGCAGTACTTC. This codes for CASSSGQGTYEQYF.

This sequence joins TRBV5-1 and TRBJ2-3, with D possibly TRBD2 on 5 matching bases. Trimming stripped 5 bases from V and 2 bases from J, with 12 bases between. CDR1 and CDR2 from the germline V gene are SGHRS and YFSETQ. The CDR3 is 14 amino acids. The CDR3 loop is CASRRLADTDTQYF. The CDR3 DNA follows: TGCGCCAGCAGGCGGCTAGCCGACACAGATACGCAGTATTTT.

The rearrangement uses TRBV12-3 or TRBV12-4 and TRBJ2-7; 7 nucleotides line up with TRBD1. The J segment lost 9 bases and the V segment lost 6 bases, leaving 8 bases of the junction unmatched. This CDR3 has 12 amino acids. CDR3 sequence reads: CASSQDRLMQYF. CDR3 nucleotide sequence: TGTGCCAGCAGCCAGGACAGGTTAATGCAGTACTTC.

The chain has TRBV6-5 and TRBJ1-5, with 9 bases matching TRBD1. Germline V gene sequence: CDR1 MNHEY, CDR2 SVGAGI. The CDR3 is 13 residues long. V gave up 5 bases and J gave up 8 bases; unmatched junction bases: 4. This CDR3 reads CASSLDRGEPQHF. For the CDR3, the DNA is TGTGCCAGCAGTCTCGACAGGGGGGAGCCCCAGCATTTT.

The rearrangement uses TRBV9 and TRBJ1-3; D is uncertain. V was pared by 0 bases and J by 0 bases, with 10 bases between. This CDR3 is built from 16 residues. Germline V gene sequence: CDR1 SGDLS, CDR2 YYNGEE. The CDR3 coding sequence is TGTGCCAGCAGCGTAGATGGCAGCCGCTCTGGAAACACCATATATTTT. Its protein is CASSVDGSRSGNTIYF.

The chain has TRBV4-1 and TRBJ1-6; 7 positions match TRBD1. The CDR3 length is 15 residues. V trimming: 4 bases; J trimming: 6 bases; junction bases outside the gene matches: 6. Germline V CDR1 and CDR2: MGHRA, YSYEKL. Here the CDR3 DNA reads TGCGCCAGCAGCCTGGAGGGGGCAGGTAATTCACCCCTCCACTTT. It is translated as CASSLEGAGNSPLHF.

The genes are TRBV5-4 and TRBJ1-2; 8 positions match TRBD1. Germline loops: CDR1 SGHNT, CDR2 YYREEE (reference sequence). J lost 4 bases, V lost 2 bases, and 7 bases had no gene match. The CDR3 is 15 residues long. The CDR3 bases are TGTGCCAGCAGCTTTGCCCAGGGGGCCGGCTATGGCTACACCTTC. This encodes CASSFAQGAGYGYTF.

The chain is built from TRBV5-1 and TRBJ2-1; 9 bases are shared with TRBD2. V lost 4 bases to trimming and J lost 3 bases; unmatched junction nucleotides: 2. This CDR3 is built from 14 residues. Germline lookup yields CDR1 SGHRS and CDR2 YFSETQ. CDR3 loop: CASSRLADYNEQFF. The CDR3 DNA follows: TGCGCCAGCAGCCGACTAGCGGACTACAATGAGCAGTTCTTC.

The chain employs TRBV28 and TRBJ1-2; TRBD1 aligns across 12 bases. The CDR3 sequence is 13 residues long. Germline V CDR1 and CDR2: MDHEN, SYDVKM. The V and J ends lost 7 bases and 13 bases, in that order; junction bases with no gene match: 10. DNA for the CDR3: TGTGCCAGCATCTTAATGGGGACAGGGGGCCTCACCTTC. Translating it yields CASILMGTGGLTF.

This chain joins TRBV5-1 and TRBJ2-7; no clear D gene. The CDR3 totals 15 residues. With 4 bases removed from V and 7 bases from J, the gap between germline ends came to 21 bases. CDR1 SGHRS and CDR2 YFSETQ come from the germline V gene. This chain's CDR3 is CASSALGGTFGEQYF. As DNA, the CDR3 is TGCGCCAGCAGCGCATTAGGCGGCACCTTCGGGGAGCAGTACTTC. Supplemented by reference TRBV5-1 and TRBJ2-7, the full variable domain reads KAGVTQTPRYLIKTRGQQVTLSCSPISGHRSVSWYQQTPGQGLQFLFEYFSETQRNKGNFPGRFSGRQFSNSRSEMNVSTLELGDSALYLCASSALGGTFGEQYFGPGTRLTVT.

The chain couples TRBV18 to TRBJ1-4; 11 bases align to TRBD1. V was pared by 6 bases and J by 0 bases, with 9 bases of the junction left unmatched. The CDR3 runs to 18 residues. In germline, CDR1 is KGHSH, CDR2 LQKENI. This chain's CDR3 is CASSPLRGQGATNEKLFF. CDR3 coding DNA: TGTGCCAGCTCCCCCCTGAGGGGACAGGGGGCAACTAATGAAAAACTGTTTTTT.

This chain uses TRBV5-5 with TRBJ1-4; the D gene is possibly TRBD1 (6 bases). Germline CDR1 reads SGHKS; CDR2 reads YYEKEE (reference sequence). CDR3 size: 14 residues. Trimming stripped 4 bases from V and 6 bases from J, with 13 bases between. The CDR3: CASSPSGQYEKLFF. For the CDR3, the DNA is TGTGCCAGCAGCCCCTCAGGACAGTATGAAAAACTGTTTTTT.

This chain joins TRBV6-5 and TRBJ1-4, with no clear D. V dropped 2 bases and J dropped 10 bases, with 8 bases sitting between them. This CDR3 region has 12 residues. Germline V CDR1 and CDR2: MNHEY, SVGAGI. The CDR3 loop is CASSYPKGKLFF. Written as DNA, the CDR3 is TGTGCCAGCAGTTACCCAAAAGGAAAACTGTTTTTT.

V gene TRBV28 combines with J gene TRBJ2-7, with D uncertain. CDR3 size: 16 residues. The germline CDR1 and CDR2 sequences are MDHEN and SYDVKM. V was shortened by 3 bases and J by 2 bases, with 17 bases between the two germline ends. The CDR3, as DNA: TGTGCCAGCAGTTTTCATTTGGGGTCTCTTACCTACGAGCAGTACTTC. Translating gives CASSFHLGSLTYEQYF.

CDR3 loop: CASSLTQYYEQYF. CDR3 sequence (DNA): TGTGCCAGCAGTTTGACCCAATACTACGAGCAGTACTTC. The chain carries TRBV12-3 or TRBV12-4 and TRBJ2-7; D is uncertain. Trimming removed 3 bases from V and 3 bases from J, with 9 bases in between. CDR3 length: 13 amino acids.

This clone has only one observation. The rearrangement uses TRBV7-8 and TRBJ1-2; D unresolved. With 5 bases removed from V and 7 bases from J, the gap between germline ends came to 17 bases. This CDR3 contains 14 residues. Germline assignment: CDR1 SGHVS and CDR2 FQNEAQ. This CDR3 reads CASSPSPIGPGYTF. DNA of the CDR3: TGTGCCAGCAGCCCCTCCCCGATAGGGCCTGGCTACACCTTC.